What follows describes a single T cell receptor beta chain. Antigen: not known. This record comes from a study of T cell responses to AZD1222 COVID-19 vaccine. The study's findings and limits: Repertoires were sampled only after the peak T cell response. With dominance at 160-218 and 743-854, vaccine-associated CD4 TCRs spanned spike. Females made up more of the donors, who were largely white British, and clonal diversity may have come out too low. Targeting of unmutated variant regions was reportedly seen in nearly half of spike-specific TCRs.

The germline V gene has CDR1 SGHTA and CDR2 FQGTGA. This CDR3 is built from 13 residues. Trimming left V 5 bases short and J 8 bases short, with 10 bases between. Profiling relied on immunoSEQ multiplex PCR, and the TCRdb table lists in-frame clones only, not all of them. The sample shows approximately 100,000 clones, 70% to 90% of them seen only once. The V call is TRBV7-3, the J call TRBJ1-6, with D hard to call. Sequenced material: peripheral blood, taken on day 0 of AZD1222 vaccination. The receptor was isolated from an adult in good health. This chain's CDR3 is CASSRRRDSPLHF. In DNA form, the CDR3 reads TGTGCCAGCAGCCGCAGGAGGGATTCACCCCTCCACTTT.